Sequencing of this T cell receptor (beta chain) was carried out in a study of T-cell memory formation after mild COVID-19. Study information: Each donor largely had its own TCR clusters. General study results and limits: The study detected some responding clones in pre-infection memory, suggesting cross-reactive memory joined. Largely, contracting CD4+ clones fell within CM and EM, and contracting CD8+ clones within EMRA. Clones contracting across day 15 to 85 had a balanced CD4/CD8 profile; later expanding clones leaned CD4+.

One entry per CDR3 protein results from TCRdb running MiXCR on the 5' RACE reads. Among under 300,000 distinct CDR3 sequences listed, roughly 15% were seen once. This clonotype has a count of ten or more. No antigen is known for it. V dropped 3 bases and J dropped 3; count of bases not matched to a gene: 3. This CDR3 comprises 14 residues. Germline CDR1 SNHLY, CDR2 FYNNEI. The receptor comes from a man between 18 and 35 years old who had mild COVID-19 (a few samples of this study predate the infection). Cell type and time point are not known. This sequence joins TRBV2 and TRBJ2-7; TRBD2 agrees at 9 bases. Sequencing was done on a sample of PBMCs or a T cell subset sorted from them (not recorded which). The CDR3 coding sequence is TGTGCCAGCAGTGAGGCAGCGGGGGGCTACGAGCAGTACGTC. It encodes CASSEAAGGYEQYV.